This T cell receptor (beta chain) was sequenced for a study of early T cells in non-severe SARS-CoV-2 infection. General study points: Private and CD4 specificities were missed by VDJdb matching, which favored anti-spike CD8 responses.

This clonotype was counted ten times or more. Antigen unknown. Looked up from germline, CDR1 is SNHLY and CDR2 is FYNNEI. The junction had 9 bases not matched to a gene; V was cut back by 5 bases and J by 6 bases. The CDR3 has 15 residues. cDNA molecules, individually, were tagged with unique molecular identifiers. TCRdb passed the 5' RACE reads through MiXCR, listing each CDR3 protein once. Of about 35,000 distinct CDR3 sequences listed, around 4.3% are singletons. The chain employs TRBV2 and TRBJ1-3; 8 positions agree with TRBD1. The sequenced material came from whole blood. The sequence derives from an adult who was a healthcare worker with PCR-confirmed SARS-CoV-2 infection or an uninfected control (not recorded which). DNA for the CDR3: TGTGCCAGCAGTCCCGGGACAGGTGCTGAAAACACCATATATTTT. This sequence encodes CASSPGTGAENTIYF. The full variable domain, rest sourced from reference TRBV2 and TRBJ1-3, is EPEVTQTPSHQVTQMGQEVILRCVPISNHLYFYWYRQILGQKVEFLVSFYNNEISEKSEIFDDQFSVERPDGSNFTLKIRSTKLEDSAMYFCASSPGTGAENTIYFGEGSWLTVV.